One and the same sample provided the 25 T cell receptor beta chains below, sequenced in a study of post-analysis software for immune sequencing data. Findings of the study overall: The study found TRBV5-6, TRBV5-1 and TRBV20-1 among a handful of TRBV segments more frequent in patients than controls.

No antigen has been identified for these receptors. TCR beta libraries were prepared from cDNA with unique molecular identifiers. TCRdb passed the PCR reads through MiXCR, listing each CDR3 protein once. The data show hundreds of thousands of distinct CDR3 sequences, approximately 53% seen once. Sequencing used blood. These receptor sequences come from a girl under 18 with multiple sclerosis.

This clonotype was detected a few times. V and J are TRBV7-6 and TRBJ2-7; 7 nucleotides match TRBD2. The germline V gene encodes CDR1 SGHVS and CDR2 FNYEAQ. This CDR3 has 17 residues. J lost 3 bases, V lost 1 base, and 12 bases had no gene match. CDR3 protein: CASSLGSSGQLGYEQYF. The CDR3 nucleotides are TGTGCCAGCAGCTTAGGGAGTAGCGGGCAATTAGGCTACGAGCAGTACTTC.

The rearrangement links TRBV12-3 or TRBV12-4 to TRBJ2-4; D unclear. V lost 4 bases, J lost 13 bases, and 20 bases lay in between. The CDR3 contains 14 residues. This CDR3 reads CASSSPRFRKEQYF. CDR3 sequence (DNA): TGTGCCAGCAGTTCCCCACGATTCAGAAAGGAGCAGTACTTC.

V is TRBV2 and J is TRBJ2-7; TRBD2 matches at 8 bases. The DNA end lines up better with TRBJ2-5; the J call may be wrong. This CDR3 spans 14 amino acids. Germline V gene sequence: CDR1 SNHLY, CDR2 FYNNEI. The CDR3 region has the DNA TGTGCCAGCAGTGAAGTAGCGGGAAAAGAGACCCAGTACTTC. Residues: CASSEVAGKETQYF.

In this sample, this clonotype turned up a few times. The V call is TRBV20-1, the J call TRBJ2-1; D is uncertain. V lost 6 bases and J lost 6, with 15 bases in between. CDR1 and CDR2 (germline): DFQATT, SNEGSKA (reference sequence). CDR3 length equals 13 residues. In DNA, the CDR3 is TGCAGTGCAGCCCGTCGGCTATCCAATGAGCAGTTCTTC. Translating gives CSAARRLSNEQFF.

V is TRBV5-5 and J is TRBJ2-3, with TRBD1 matching over 7 bases. Germline V gene lookup returns CDR1 SGHKS and CDR2 YYEKEE (reference sequence). Trimming took 4 bases from V and 0 from J; bases not matched to a gene: 2. The CDR3 runs 14 residues. Here the CDR3 DNA reads TGTGCCAGCAGCGGGGACAGTAGCACAGATACGCAGTATTTT. This codes for CASSGDSSTDTQYF. Full variable domain (outside the CDR3, taken from reference TRBV5-5 and TRBJ2-3): DAGVTQSPTHLIKTRGQQVTLRCSPISGHKSVSWYQQVLGQGPQFIFQYYEKEERGRGNFPDRFSARQFPNYSSELNVNALLLGDSALYLCASSGDSSTDTQYFGPGTRLTVL.

The DNA of the CDR3 is TGTGCCAGCAGTTTAACTATCACTGAAGCTTTCTTT. Protein: CASSLTITEAFF. This chain connects TRBV12-3 or TRBV12-4 to TRBJ1-1, with D unclear. The ends were cut back, 2 bases at V and 4 bases at J, with 5 bases in the middle. This CDR3 spans 12 amino acids.

J is TRBJ1-2 and V is TRBV12-3 or TRBV12-4, with unresolved D. The CDR3 is made up of 13 amino acids. V dropped 6 bases and J dropped 5 bases, with 13 bases sitting between them. CDR3 nucleotides: TGTGCCAGCAGCCTCCGGGCCCTATATGGCTACACCTTC. As protein: CASSLRALYGYTF.

The rearrangement links TRBV12-3 or TRBV12-4 to TRBJ1-5; D remains ambiguous. Trimming cost V 1 base and J 2 bases, with 9 bases left between them. The CDR3 sequence is 15 residues long. The CDR3 loop is CASSLVGDGNQPQHF. In nucleotides, the CDR3 is TGTGCCAGCAGTTTAGTGGGTGATGGCAATCAGCCCCAGCATTTT.

This clonotype was seen a handful of times. The chain couples TRBV4-1 to TRBJ1-2; D ambiguous. This CDR3 comprises 13 residues. The ends were cut back, 4 bases at V and 3 bases at J, with 9 bases in the middle. Per the germline V gene, CDR1 is MGHRA and CDR2 is YSYEKL. The CDR3 is CASSPYWDYGYTF. Written as DNA, the CDR3 is TGCGCCAGCAGCCCTTACTGGGACTATGGCTACACCTTC.

In this sample, this clonotype turned up a few times. The chain recombines TRBV5-1 with TRBJ2-7, with 12 nucleotides matching TRBD2. Germline CDR1 and CDR2: SGHRS and YFSETQ. V dropped 3 bases and J dropped 4; count of bases not matched to a gene: 5. The CDR3 is 15 residues long. The CDR3 bases are TGCGCCAGCAGCTCGGAGACTAGCGGGAGTTACGAGCAGTACTTC. Translating gives CASSSETSGSYEQYF.

DNA of the CDR3: TGTGCCAGCAGTTACTCAGGTGGGGGCGAGCAGTACTTC. Protein product: CASSYSGGGEQYF. The chain links TRBV6-2 or TRBV6-3 to TRBJ2-4; D may correspond to TRBD1 or TRBD2 (5 bases each). The end of the DNA aligns better with TRBJ2-7, so the J call may be wrong. The CDR3 contains 13 residues. Germline V CDR1 and CDR2: MNHEY, SVGEGT.

This rearrangement joins TRBV10-3 to TRBJ2-7; TRBD2 matches at 7 bases. Per the germline V gene, CDR1 is ENHRY and CDR2 is SYGVKD. This CDR3 region has 13 residues. After removal of 8 bases from V and 0 bases from J, the junction contained 4 bases not matched to a gene. CDR3 DNA sequence: TGTGCCATCCATGGGACTAACTCCTACGAGCAGTACTTC. Its protein product is CAIHGTNSYEQYF.

The chain combines TRBV3-1 with TRBJ2-6; unclear D gene. Trimming removed 4 bases at V and 2 bases at J, with 21 bases between. The CDR3 is 19 amino acids. CDR1 LGHDT and CDR2 YNNKEL come from the germline V gene (reference sequence). CDR3 amino acids: CASSLISGSVIPGANVLTF. The CDR3 nucleotides are TGTGCCAGCAGCCTAATTTCCGGGTCCGTAATTCCTGGGGCCAACGTCCTGACTTTC.

V usage is TRBV7-2 and J usage is TRBJ2-3; the D is unclear. Germline loops: CDR1 SGHTA, CDR2 FQGNSA. V gave up 2 bases and J gave up 1 base, with 7 bases separating them. This CDR3 spans 14 amino acids. The CDR3: CASSLTVGTDTQYF. CDR3 DNA sequence: TGTGCCAGCAGCTTAACGGTGGGCACAGATACGCAGTATTTT. The complete variable domain, with remaining parts taken from reference TRBV7-2 and TRBJ2-3, reads GAGVSQSPSNKVTEKGKDVELRCDPISGHTALYWYRQSLGQGLEFLIYFQGNSAPDKSGLPSDRFSAERTGGSVSTLTIQRTQQEDSAVYLCASSLTVGTDTQYFGPGTRLTVL.

This clonotype showed up just a few times. The rearrangement joins TRBV4-1 to TRBJ2-4; 7 nucleotides match TRBD1. CDR1 is MGHRA and CDR2 is YSYEKL in the germline V gene. The CDR3 has 16 residues. The V gene end was trimmed by 4 bases and the J gene end by 3 bases; junction bases not matched to a gene: 9. The CDR3 DNA sequence: TGCGCCAGCAGCCTAAGTCGGGACAGACTCAAAAACATTCAGTACTTC. Its protein is CASSLSRDRLKNIQYF.

The rearrangement joins TRBV20-1 to TRBJ2-1; D is perhaps TRBD1 or TRBD2 (5 bases each). Germline V gene data show CDR1 as DFQATT and CDR2 as SNEGSKA (reference sequence). V lost 1 base and J 4 bases, leaving 17 bases between the germline ends. This CDR3 contains 16 residues. The CDR3 here is CSARALVGDGYNEQFF. In nucleotides, the CDR3 is TGCAGTGCTAGAGCGCTGGTCGGGGACGGATACAATGAGCAGTTCTTC.

The genes are TRBV10-3 and TRBJ2-7; a possible D gene is TRBD1 (6 bases). The germline V and J ends were trimmed by 3 bases and 0 bases, with 15 bases remaining between them. This CDR3 spans 16 amino acids. Germline CDR1 is ENHRY and CDR2 is SYGVKD. The CDR3, as DNA: TGTGCCATCAGTGATCGGCAGGGGTTCAGCTCCTACGAGCAGTACTTC. Translated, it gives CAISDRQGFSSYEQYF.

This clonotype was detected a few times. The V gene is TRBV3-1, the J gene TRBJ2-3; TRBD2 is a possible D gene (5 bases). V was clipped by 2 bases and J by 4 bases, with 16 bases between them. The CDR3 length is 16 residues. Germline-derived CDR1 and CDR2 are LGHDT and YNNKEL (reference sequence). As DNA, the CDR3 is TGTGCCAGCAGCCAATCTCGGGGAACCTACCCAGATACGCAGTATTTT. Residues: CASSQSRGTYPDTQYF.

The rearrangement uses TRBV7-6 and TRBJ2-4; possibly TRBD1 or TRBD2 for D (5 bases each). V lost 1 base and J 13 bases, leaving 14 bases between the germline ends. This CDR3 contains 13 residues. In germline, CDR1 is SGHVS, CDR2 FNYEAQ. CDR3 protein: CASSLGGLREQYF. DNA for the CDR3: TGTGCCAGCAGCTTAGGGGGGTTGAGGGAGCAGTACTTC.

V gene TRBV20-1 combines with J gene TRBJ1-1, with D possibly matching TRBD1 (6 bases). The germline CDR1 and CDR2 sequences are DFQATT and SNEGSKA (reference sequence). V was shortened by 6 bases and J by 5 bases, with 16 bases between the two germline ends. There are 13 residues in the CDR3. The chain's CDR3 is CSASESRGTEAFF. CDR3 DNA sequence: TGCAGTGCCTCCGAATCCAGGGGTACTGAAGCTTTCTTT.

J is TRBJ2-4 and V is TRBV6-5; possibly TRBD1 for D (5 bases). Germline CDR1 MNHEY, CDR2 SVGAGI. This CDR3 contains 13 residues. Deletions cut 5 bases from V and 7 bases from J, with 12 bases between. The CDR3 is CASSLDKRNIQYF. CDR3 in DNA: TGTGCCAGCAGTCTGGACAAGAGGAACATTCAGTACTTC.

This clonotype occurred a few times. This rearrangement joins TRBV7-9 to TRBJ2-5, with TRBD1 matching 8 bases. CDR1 SEHNR and CDR2 FQNEAQ come from the germline V gene (reference sequence). V lost 5 bases, J lost 2 bases, and 10 bases stayed unmatched. This CDR3 is 16 amino acids long. CDR3 in amino acids: CASSPRDRRGQETQYF. In nucleotides, the CDR3 is TGTGCCAGCAGCCCCAGGGACAGGCGAGGGCAAGAGACCCAGTACTTC.

In its sample, this clonotype was seen a few times. V is TRBV27 and J is TRBJ2-6, with 9 nucleotides matching TRBD1. CDR3 size: 14 residues. CDR1 is MNHEY and CDR2 is SMNVEV in the germline V gene (reference sequence). The trim removed 6 bases at V and 11 bases at J, leaving 8 bases unmatched. For the CDR3, the DNA is TGTGCCAGCAGCTTAGACAGGGGGTCACACGTCCTGACTTTC. It yields the protein CASSLDRGSHVLTF.

This rearrangement joins TRBV14 to TRBJ2-4, with a weak D call TRBD2 (6 bases). The germline V gene encodes CDR1 SGHDN and CDR2 FVKESK. V was shortened by 1 base and J by 1 base, with 11 bases between the two germline ends. The CDR3 extends over 16 amino acids. The CDR3 DNA reads TGTGCCAGCAGCCAAGGCGGGACGGAGGCCAAAAACATTCAGTACTTC. The encoded protein is CASSQGGTEAKNIQYF.

V is TRBV6-1 and J is TRBJ1-5, with unresolved D. CDR1 and CDR2 (germline): MNHNS, SASEGT. The CDR3 consists of 12 residues. Trimming removed 10 bases at V and 0 bases at J, with 7 bases between. CDR3 DNA sequence: TGTGCCAACGGGTTTAGCAATCAGCCCCAGCATTTT. Amino acid sequence: CANGFSNQPQHF.